The 24 T cell receptor beta chains below come from one sample, sequenced in a study of CD8+CD57+ T cells in acquired aplastic anemia. The template for TCR beta VDJ and CDR3 sequence profiling was genomic DNA. TCRdb ran MiXCR on the reads and lists one entry per CDR3 protein. The repertoire has 150,000 to 200,000 distinct CDR3 sequences, over 60% of them found once; the top ten carry roughly 46%. The sample was sorted CD4+, CD8+, or CD8+CD57+ T cells (not recorded which) from PBMCs. The source of these receptors is a human donor with severe aplastic anemia or a healthy control (not recorded which).

The chain carries TRBV24-1 and TRBJ2-1; 9 positions agree with TRBD2. Trimming cost V 2 bases and J 9 bases; bases outside gene matches: 1. There are 13 residues in the CDR3. CDR1 is KGHDR, CDR2 SFDVKD, per germline. This CDR3 is CATSDSLAGEQFF. The CDR3 coding sequence is TGTGCCACCAGTGATTCACTAGCGGGTGAGCAGTTCTTC.

This sequence joins TRBV7-9 and TRBJ2-7; unclear D gene. The CDR3 has 11 residues. The ends were cut back, 1 base at V and 6 bases at J, with 4 bases in the middle. Germline values: CDR1 SEHNR, CDR2 FQNEAQ (reference sequence). This CDR3 reads CASSLGIEQYF. CDR3 DNA: TGTGCCAGCAGCTTAGGTATCGAGCAGTACTTC.

This clonotype was observed once. This sequence joins TRBV5-6 and TRBJ2-7, with a tentative D call TRBD1 (6 bases). The V end lost 2 bases, the J end lost 7 bases, and 7 bases lay between the germline ends. CDR1 and CDR2 (germline): SGHDT, YYEEEE. The CDR3 length is 11 residues. As DNA, the CDR3 is TGTGCCAGCAGCTTTGGACAGGAGCAGTACTTC. This translates into CASSFGQEQYF.

This clonotype was counted ten times or more. The chain employs TRBV27 and TRBJ2-7; a possible D gene is TRBD1 (6 bases). Deletions cut 8 bases from V and 3 bases from J, with 11 bases between. The CDR3 totals 12 residues. The V gene's germline CDR1 is MNHEY and CDR2 SMNVEV (reference sequence). CDR3 nucleotides: TGTGCCAGCGGGATACAGGGCTACGAGCAGTACTTC. Protein: CASGIQGYEQYF.

This chain uses TRBV12-3 or TRBV12-4 with TRBJ2-7; D not certain. This CDR3 is built from 14 residues. The V gene lost 5 bases and the J gene lost 2 bases, with 13 bases spanning the gap. CDR3 protein: CASSRYPSTYEQYF. CDR3 coding DNA: TGTGCCAGCAGTCGGTATCCATCTACCTACGAGCAGTACTTC.

The rearrangement uses TRBV14 and TRBJ1-2, with a tentative D call TRBD1 (6 bases). The germline V gene encodes CDR1 SGHDN and CDR2 FVKESK. The CDR3 covers 13 residues. Trimming removed 4 bases at V and 10 bases at J, with 16 bases between. CDR3 protein: CASSRTVNGVYTF. The DNA for the CDR3 is TGTGCCAGCAGCCGGACAGTTAACGGGGTCTACACCTTC.

The genes are TRBV11-2 and TRBJ1-2; tentative D call: TRBD1 (5 bases). Trimming removed 5 bases at V and 4 bases at J, with 17 bases between. Germline values: CDR1 SGHAT, CDR2 FQNNGV. This CDR3 contains 15 residues. CDR3 region: CASSGTAGPGYGYTF. The CDR3 DNA is TGTGCCAGCAGCGGTACTGCAGGGCCGGGCTATGGCTACACCTTC.

This clonotype turned up a few times. The chain uses TRBV24-1 and TRBJ2-7; 13 bases map to TRBD2. V shed 4 bases, J shed 9 bases, and the junction held 11 bases outside the gene matches. In germline, CDR1 is KGHDR, CDR2 SFDVKD. CDR3 length equals 16 residues. The CDR3 DNA follows: TGTGCCACCAGTGAACCCGGAGGACTAGCGGGAGAAAGGCAGTACTTC. Translation gives CATSEPGGLAGERQYF.

There are a few counts of this clonotype. The CDR3 loop reads CASSQSSGNTIYF. The DNA of the CDR3 is TGTGCCAGCAGCCAATCTTCTGGAAACACCATATATTTT. The rearrangement joins TRBV7-8 to TRBJ1-3; D unresolved. This CDR3 is 13 amino acids long. From germline, CDR1 is SGHVS and CDR2 FQNEAQ. Trimming removed 5 bases at V and 1 base at J, with 6 bases between.

In its sample, this clonotype was seen a few times. V and J are TRBV20-1 and TRBJ1-2; maybe TRBD1 (5 bases). The V and J ends lost 5 bases and 0 bases respectively, with 10 bases between them. The CDR3 runs 13 residues. Germline values: CDR1 DFQATT, CDR2 SNEGSKA (reference sequence). CDR3 protein: CSAQGRANYGYTF. The CDR3 nucleotides are TGCAGTGCTCAGGGCCGAGCTAACTATGGCTACACCTTC.

The chain carries TRBV9 and TRBJ2-5; TRBD2 might be the D (6 bases). Germline loops: CDR1 SGDLS, CDR2 YYNGEE. V dropped 4 bases and J dropped 1 base, with 17 bases sitting between them. CDR3 length: 16 residues. The DNA for the CDR3 is TGTGCCAGCAGCTCTAGGAGGGGATGGGGCCAAGAGACCCAGTACTTC. The encoded protein is CASSSRRGWGQETQYF. The full variable domain, with the rest looked up from reference TRBV9 and TRBJ2-5, is DSGVTQTPKHLITATGQRVTLRCSPRSGDLSVYWYQQSLDQGLQFLIQYYNGEERAKGNILERFSAQQFPDLHSELNLSSLELGDSALYFCASSSRRGWGQETQYFGPGTRLLVL.

This chain links TRBV25-1 with TRBJ1-5, with D uncertain. This CDR3 spans 15 amino acids. From germline, CDR1 is MGHDK and CDR2 SYGVNS. V was shortened by 3 bases and J by 0 bases, with 9 bases between the two germline ends. CDR3 region: CASSDASDSNQPQHF. The CDR3 DNA follows: TGTGCCAGCAGTGATGCGTCAGATAGCAATCAGCCCCAGCATTTT.

V gene TRBV7-8 combines with J gene TRBJ2-5, with D possibly TRBD1 on 5 matching bases. With 1 base removed from V and 0 bases from J, the gap between germline ends came to 12 bases. The CDR3 loop spans 16 amino acids. Germline assignment: CDR1 SGHVS and CDR2 FQNEAQ. CDR3 region: CASSLEGGAYQETQYF. DNA for the CDR3: TGTGCCAGCAGCTTAGAGGGTGGGGCCTACCAAGAGACCCAGTACTTC.

This clonotype appeared many times. The J gene is TRBJ1-3, the V gene TRBV12-3 or TRBV12-4, with D maybe TRBD1 (5 bases). The CDR3 sequence is 15 residues long. Trimming cost V 4 bases and J 0 bases, with 10 bases left between them. The DNA for the CDR3 is TGTGCCAGCAGTTGGGGCAGCCCCTCTGGAAACACCATATATTTT. It specifies CASSWGSPSGNTIYF.

The table lists this clonotype with many counts. The chain uses TRBV9 and TRBJ2-3; D could derive from TRBD1 or TRBD2 (6 bases each). CDR1 and CDR2 from the germline V gene are SGDLS and YYNGEE. The V and J ends lost 2 bases and 6 bases respectively, with 10 bases between them. This CDR3 comprises 13 residues. The CDR3 here is CASSVEGGDTQYF. The CDR3 region has the DNA TGTGCCAGCAGCGTCGAAGGGGGGGATACGCAGTATTTT.

This chain connects TRBV10-3 to TRBJ2-1; no reliable D call. The V end lost 4 bases, the J end lost 3 bases, and 7 bases lay between the germline ends. The CDR3 runs to 13 residues. Germline V gene data show CDR1 as ENHRY and CDR2 as SYGVKD. In nucleotides, the CDR3 is TGTGCCATCAGTGGGAAATACTACAATGAGCAGTTCTTC. This codes for CAISGKYYNEQFF.

The chain joins TRBV20-1 to TRBJ2-7; D possibly corresponds to TRBD2 (6 bases). The CDR3 has 14 residues. Trimming shortened V by 1 base and J by 5 bases, and 15 bases separated the two germline ends. CDR1 is DFQATT and CDR2 is SNEGSKA in the germline V gene (reference sequence). CDR3 sequence: CSARVHQGGDEQYF. The DNA for the CDR3 is TGCAGTGCTAGAGTCCACCAGGGCGGGGACGAGCAGTACTTC.

The rearrangement links TRBV20-1 to TRBJ2-5, with 7 bases that match TRBD2. Germline lookup yields CDR1 DFQATT and CDR2 SNEGSKA (reference sequence). V lost 6 bases, J lost 7 bases, and 11 bases stayed unmatched. The CDR3 loop spans 13 amino acids. The CDR3 DNA reads TGCAGTGCGCTGGGGGGGGAGCTGGGGACCCAGTACTTC. Translation: CSALGGELGTQYF.

This chain uses TRBV24-1 with TRBJ2-2, with 8 nucleotides matching TRBD2. With 4 bases clipped from V and 3 bases from J, the junction kept 0 bases outside the gene matches. Germline V gives CDR1 KGHDR, CDR2 SFDVKD. The CDR3 is 14 residues long. The CDR3 region is CATSEREDTGELFF. CDR3 coding DNA: TGTGCCACCAGTGAGCGGGAGGACACCGGGGAGCTGTTTTTT.

The J gene is TRBJ1-6, the V gene TRBV20-1, with unresolved D. CDR1 DFQATT and CDR2 SNEGSKA come from the germline V gene (reference sequence). CDR3 length equals 15 residues. Trimming left V 5 bases short and J 4 bases short, with 15 bases between. The CDR3 protein is CSAQEAGGYNSPLHF. CDR3 DNA: TGCAGTGCTCAAGAGGCAGGAGGGTATAATTCACCCCTCCACTTT.

The chain employs TRBV25-1 and TRBJ1-2, with D tentatively TRBD1 (5 bases). The germline V and J ends were trimmed by 1 base and 4 bases, with 10 bases remaining between them. CDR1 and CDR2 from the germline V gene are MGHDK and SYGVNS. This CDR3 comprises 14 residues. The CDR3 reads CASSESGGSYGYTF. DNA for the CDR3: TGTGCCAGCAGTGAATCGGGGGGGAGCTATGGCTACACCTTC.

At least ten counts were recorded for this clonotype. The chain is built from TRBV19 and TRBJ2-1; 11 bases line up with TRBD2. This CDR3 has 14 amino acids. J lost 10 bases, V lost 6 bases, and 8 bases had no gene match. Germline CDR1 LNHDA, CDR2 SQIVND (reference sequence). In DNA, the CDR3 is TGTGCCAGTAGAGTAGCGGGGGGGCCAGGAGAGCAGTTCTTC. Amino acid sequence: CASRVAGGPGEQFF.

The chain is built from TRBV7-2 and TRBJ1-1, with D uncertain. V was clipped by 5 bases and J by 4 bases, with 14 bases between them. The CDR3 consists of 14 residues. CDR1 SGHTA and CDR2 FQGNSA come from the germline V gene. This CDR3 reads CASSLHHTFTEAFF. CDR3 DNA sequence: TGTGCCAGCAGCCTCCACCACACATTCACTGAAGCTTTCTTT.

With regard to this clonotype: The junction and the germline gene differ at one end; a read error may be behind it. J is TRBJ2-3 and V is TRBV2; TRBD2 aligns across 7 bases. The germline V gene has CDR1 SNHLY and CDR2 FYNNEI. The CDR3 covers 15 residues. This CDR3 is CASSDTSASTDTRYF. The CDR3 region has the DNA TGTGCCAGCAGTGATACTAGCGCTAGCACGGATACGCGGTATTTT.